What follows is one TCR beta chain and its context. This record belongs to a study of blood T cell repertoires in COVID-19. On the study more broadly: The United States, Italy and Spain supplied acute and convalescent COVID-19 samples. T cells, B-cell-depleted T cells, or PBMCs supplied cDNA or gDNA.

Authors' methods: Estimation of nucleated cell counts relied on the amplification of reference gene primers. Profiling relied on immunoSEQ multiplex PCR, and the TCRdb table lists in-frame clones only, not all of them. V and J calls and clone size follow that table, whereas D and trimming were derived from the DNA. The table shows about 190,000 clones, with around 80% occurring only once. The TCR was taken from a woman older than 75 with active or convalescent COVID-19. Sequenced: peripheral blood.

The CDR3 sequence: CASSRGTRATEQYF. DNA for the CDR3: TGCGCCAGCAGTAGGGGGACAAGAGCGACCGAGCAGTACTTC. The genes are TRBV5-1 and TRBJ2-7; weak D call: TRBD1 (6 bases). The CDR3 loop spans 14 amino acids. Trimming took 5 bases from V and 6 from J, leaving 18 bases between them. In germline, CDR1 is SGHRS, CDR2 YFSETQ.